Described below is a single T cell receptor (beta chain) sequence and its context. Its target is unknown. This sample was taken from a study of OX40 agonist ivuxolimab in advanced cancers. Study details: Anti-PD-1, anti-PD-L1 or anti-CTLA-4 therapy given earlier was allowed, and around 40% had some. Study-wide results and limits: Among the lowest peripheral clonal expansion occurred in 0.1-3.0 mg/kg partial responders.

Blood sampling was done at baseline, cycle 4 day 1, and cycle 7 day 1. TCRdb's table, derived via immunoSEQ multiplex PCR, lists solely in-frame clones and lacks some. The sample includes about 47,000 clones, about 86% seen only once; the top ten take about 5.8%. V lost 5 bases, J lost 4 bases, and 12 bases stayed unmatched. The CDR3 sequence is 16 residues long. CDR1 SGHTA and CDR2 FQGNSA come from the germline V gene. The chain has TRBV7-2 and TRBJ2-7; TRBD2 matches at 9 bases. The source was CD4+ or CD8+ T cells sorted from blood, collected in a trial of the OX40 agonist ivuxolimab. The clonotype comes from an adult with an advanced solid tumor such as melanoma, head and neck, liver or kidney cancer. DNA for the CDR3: TGTGCCAGCAGCCATGAGGGGGTAGCGGGAGATTACGAGCAGTACTTC. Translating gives CASSHEGVAGDYEQYF.